The count of the clone carrying this TCR beta chain is one. Cohorts were determined from participant-reported clinical history. The sample comes from a study of blood T cell repertoires in COVID-19. Overall study context: Collection of acute and convalescent COVID-19 samples took place in the United States, Italy and Spain. T cells, B-cell-depleted T cells, or PBMCs provided the cDNA or gDNA that served as material.

The CDR3 sequence is 14 residues long. V gave up 4 bases and J gave up 8 bases; unmatched junction bases: 7. CDR1 is SGDLS and CDR2 is YYNGEE in the germline V gene. The repertoire was sequenced with immunoSEQ multiplex PCR; TCRdb's copy has only in-frame clones and lacks some. This table has 200,000 to 250,000 clones, 80% to 90% appearing once. The chain has TRBV9 and TRBJ1-3; the match to TRBD1 covers 9 bases. The sequence was obtained from a woman in her 50s who had been exposed to COVID-19. Sequenced: PBMCs or T cells enriched from blood (not recorded which). CDR3 amino acids: CASSTGTGSDTIYF. The DNA for the CDR3 is TGTGCCAGCAGCACCGGGACAGGGTCGGACACCATATATTTT.